These 2 T cell receptor beta chains share one sample of origin, sequenced in a study of tumor-infiltrating lymphocytes in primary liver carcinoma. DNA and RNA were both co-extracted from 20-30 mg of bulk tissue that had not been sorted. The authors made TCR beta cDNA from roughly 480 ng total RNA with a constant-region primer. Libraries covering TCR beta were generated through three nested multiplex PCR rounds (using a slightly modified ARM-PCR). Rounds one and two of PCR, each of 10 cycles, were primed with TRBV1-TRBV30 forward primers and a C-beta reverse primer. TCRdb called the multiplex PCR reads again in MiXCR, with one record for every CDR3 protein. The table shows 40,000 to 60,000 distinct CDR3 sequences, with around 64% occurring only once. Sequenced input: liver tumor tissue from sampling region 5. Stated subset: tumor region T5, tumor centre. The receptors were gathered from a man aged 35-49 years with primary liver carcinoma and hepatitis B virus infection.

This clonotype is categorized as medium-sized (0.01 to 0.1%). The J gene is TRBJ2-3, the V gene TRBV11-2, with 8 positions matching TRBD1. This CDR3 region has 15 residues. The germline V gene encodes CDR1 SGHAT and CDR2 FQNNGV. Trimming took 5 bases from V and 2 from J; bases not matched to a gene: 6. The CDR3 protein is CASSERDRHTDTQYF. The CDR3 nucleotides are TGTGCCAGCAGCGAACGGGACAGGCACACAGATACGCAGTATTTT.

This clonotype came up once. This may be a read error: a much more frequent sequence differs by one nucleotide. The V and J genes are TRBV24-1 and TRBJ2-3; no reliable D call. Germline CDR1 and CDR2: KGHDR and SFDVKD. Trimming pared 4 bases from V and 3 bases from J, leaving 4 bases between. The CDR3 totals 12 residues. CDR3 sequence (DNA): TGTGCCACCAGTGAGTGGACAGATACGCAGTATTTT. The encoded protein is CATSEWTDTQYF.